This T cell receptor beta chain is from a study of blood T cell repertoires in COVID-19. Only in-frame clones appear in the TCRdb table, and some are missing; sequencing was by immunoSEQ multiplex PCR. The sample shows more than 150,000 clones, under 85% of them seen only once. The table lists this clone with a count of one. Unmatched junction bases numbered 12, after V lost 5 bases and J lost 5 bases. The germline V gene has CDR1 GTSNPN and CDR2 SVGIG (reference sequence). The CDR3 loop spans 15 amino acids. This receptor was obtained from a human donor in a cohort sampled during active COVID-19. The sample taken for sequencing was peripheral blood. The chain employs TRBV30 and TRBJ1-1, with 9 bases lining up with TRBD1. DNA of the CDR3: TGTGCCTGGTTAGGTACAGGGGGCCGACGGACTGAAGCTTTCTTT. Protein: CAWLGTGGRRTEAFF.